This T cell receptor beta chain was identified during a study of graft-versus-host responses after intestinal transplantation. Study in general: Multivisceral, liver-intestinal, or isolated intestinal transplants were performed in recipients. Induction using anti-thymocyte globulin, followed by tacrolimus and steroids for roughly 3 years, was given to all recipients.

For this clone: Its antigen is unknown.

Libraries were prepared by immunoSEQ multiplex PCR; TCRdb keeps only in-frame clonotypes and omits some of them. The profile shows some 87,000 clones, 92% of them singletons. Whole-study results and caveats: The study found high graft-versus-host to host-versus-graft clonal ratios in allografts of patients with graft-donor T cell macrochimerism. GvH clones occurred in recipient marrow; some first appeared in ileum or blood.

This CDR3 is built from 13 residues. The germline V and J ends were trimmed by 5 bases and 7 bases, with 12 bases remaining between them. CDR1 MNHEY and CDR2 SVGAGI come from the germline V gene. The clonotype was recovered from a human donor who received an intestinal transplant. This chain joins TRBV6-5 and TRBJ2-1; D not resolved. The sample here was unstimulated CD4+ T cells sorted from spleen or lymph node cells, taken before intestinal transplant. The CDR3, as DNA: TGTGCCAGCAGTGAAGCGCTAGAGAATGAGCAGTTCTTC. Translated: CASSEALENEQFF.